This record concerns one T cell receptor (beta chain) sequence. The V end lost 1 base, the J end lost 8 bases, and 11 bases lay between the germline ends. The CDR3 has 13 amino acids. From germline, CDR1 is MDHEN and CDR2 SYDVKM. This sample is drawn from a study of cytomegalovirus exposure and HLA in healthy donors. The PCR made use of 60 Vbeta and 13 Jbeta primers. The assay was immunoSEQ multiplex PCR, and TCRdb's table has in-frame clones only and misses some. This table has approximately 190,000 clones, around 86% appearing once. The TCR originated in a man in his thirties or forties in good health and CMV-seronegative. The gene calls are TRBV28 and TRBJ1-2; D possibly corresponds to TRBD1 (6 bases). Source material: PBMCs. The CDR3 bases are TGTGCCAGCAGTTTATTGTCAGGGGAAGGCTACACCTTC. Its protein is CASSLLSGEGYTF.